A selection of T cell receptor beta chains follows, all from one sample in a study of resident and recirculating memory T cells in vitiligo. This table comes from immunoSEQ multiplex PCR, and its TCRdb copy is limited to in-frame clones, with some not included. The sample has 72,000 or so clones, approximately 90% seen once. The specimen sequenced was blood. Every receptor here comes from a male donor with vitiligo. Both conserved end residues are part of each CDR3. A D gene is named only where the DNA matches it firmly. Rows give clone size only sometimes, using once, few, many, or a class for an expanded clone.

clone_size: NA
j_call: TRBJ2-7
v_call: TRBV4-2
d_call: NA
cdr3_nt: TGTGCCAGCAGCGGGATTACAGGGTTTACAGGCGGCGAGCAGTACTTC
cdr3_aa: CASSGITGFTGGEQYF

clone_size: NA
j_call: TRBJ1-2
v_call: TRBV19
d_call: NA
cdr3_nt: TGTGCCAGTAGTATGGCCCTCAGGGTCGAAGGCTACACCTTC
cdr3_aa: CASSMALRVEGYTF

clone_size: NA
j_call: TRBJ2-3
v_call: TRBV28
d_call: TRBD2
cdr3_nt: TGTGCCAGCAGTTTAAAAAAGGGACTAGCGGGGACAGATACGCAGTATTTT
cdr3_aa: CASSLKKGLAGTDTQYF

clone_size: NA
j_call: TRBJ2-4
v_call: TRBV6-1
d_call: NA
cdr3_nt: TGTGCCAGCAGTGACGGACAAAAGCTCATTCAGTACTTC
cdr3_aa: CASSDGQKLIQYF

clone_size: once
j_call: TRBJ2-1
v_call: TRBV7-3
d_call: NA
cdr3_nt: TGTGCCAGCAGCTTAAATGAGGGCCTATCCTACAATGAGCAGTTCTTC
cdr3_aa: CASSLNEGLSYNEQFF

clone_size: NA
j_call: TRBJ2-5
v_call: TRBV5-1
d_call: TRBD1
cdr3_nt: TGCGCCAGCAGCTTTTTGCCCGGGACAGGGGAGGGAGAGACCCAGTACTTC
cdr3_aa: CASSFLPGTGEGETQYF

clone_size: NA
j_call: TRBJ1-5
v_call: TRBV7-2
d_call: NA
cdr3_nt: TGTGCCAGCAGCTACAGGGCTTTCGGCAATCAGCCCCAGCATTTT
cdr3_aa: CASSYRAFGNQPQHF

clone_size: NA
j_call: TRBJ1-1
v_call: TRBV6-5
d_call: TRBD1
cdr3_nt: TGTGCCAGCAGCCACAGGGGGTTTTACACTGAAGCTTTCTTT
cdr3_aa: CASSHRGFYTEAFF

clone_size: NA
j_call: TRBJ2-1
v_call: TRBV19
d_call: TRBD2
cdr3_nt: TGTGCCAGTAAGACTAGCGGGTCTCGTGAGCAGTTCTTC
cdr3_aa: CASKTSGSREQFF

clone_size: NA
j_call: TRBJ2-1
v_call: TRBV9
d_call: TRBD2
cdr3_nt: TGTGCCAGCAGCGCCAGGGCTAGCGGGAGCTACAATGAGCAGTTCTTC
cdr3_aa: CASSARASGSYNEQFF

clone_size: NA
j_call: TRBJ2-1
v_call: TRBV27
d_call: TRBD2
cdr3_nt: TGTGCCAGCAGGACTAGCGAGACCTACAATGAGCAGTTCTTC
cdr3_aa: CASRTSETYNEQFF

clone_size: NA
j_call: TRBJ2-7
v_call: TRBV27
d_call: TRBD1
cdr3_nt: TGTGCCAGCAGTTTAGGTTTTGGACAGGGTACCTACGAGCAGTACTTC
cdr3_aa: CASSLGFGQGTYEQYF

clone_size: NA
j_call: TRBJ2-7
v_call: TRBV5-1
d_call: TRBD2
cdr3_nt: TGCGCCAGCAGCTCAGCTCCGACTAGCGGTATTTACGAGCAGTACTTC
cdr3_aa: CASSSAPTSGIYEQYF

clone_size: NA
j_call: TRBJ2-1
v_call: TRBV19
d_call: TRBD2
cdr3_nt: TGTGCCAGTAGTATAGACGGTGGGGGACTAGCGGTCTACAATGAGCAGTTCTTC
cdr3_aa: CASSIDGGGLAVYNEQFF

clone_size: NA
j_call: TRBJ1-1
v_call: TRBV25-1
d_call: NA
cdr3_nt: TGTGCCAGCAGTGCTTCGGGGGAGGTAACTGAAGCTTTCTTT
cdr3_aa: CASSASGEVTEAFF

clone_size: NA
j_call: TRBJ2-6
v_call: TRBV6-1
d_call: TRBD1
cdr3_nt: TGTGCCAGCAGTGCCACAGGGGCTGGGGCCAACGTCCTGACTTTC
cdr3_aa: CASSATGAGANVLTF

clone_size: NA
j_call: TRBJ2-5
v_call: TRBV5-4
d_call: NA
cdr3_nt: TGTGCCAGCAGCTTCCGAGGGCCGGAGACCCAGTACTTC
cdr3_aa: CASSFRGPETQYF

clone_size: once
j_call: TRBJ1-1
v_call: TRBV9
d_call: NA
cdr3_nt: TGTGCCAGCAGCAAAACAACGAACACTGAAGCTTTCTTT
cdr3_aa: CASSKTTNTEAFF

clone_size: NA
j_call: TRBJ2-5
v_call: TRBV9
d_call: NA
cdr3_nt: TGTGCCAGCACCGCCCAGGGGGGTTGGGAGACCCAGTACTTC
cdr3_aa: CASTAQGGWETQYF

clone_size: NA
j_call: TRBJ1-3
v_call: TRBV11-3
d_call: NA
cdr3_nt: TGTGCCAGCAGCCCCTGGAGGGGAAGCTCTGGAAACACCATATATTTT
cdr3_aa: CASSPWRGSSGNTIYF